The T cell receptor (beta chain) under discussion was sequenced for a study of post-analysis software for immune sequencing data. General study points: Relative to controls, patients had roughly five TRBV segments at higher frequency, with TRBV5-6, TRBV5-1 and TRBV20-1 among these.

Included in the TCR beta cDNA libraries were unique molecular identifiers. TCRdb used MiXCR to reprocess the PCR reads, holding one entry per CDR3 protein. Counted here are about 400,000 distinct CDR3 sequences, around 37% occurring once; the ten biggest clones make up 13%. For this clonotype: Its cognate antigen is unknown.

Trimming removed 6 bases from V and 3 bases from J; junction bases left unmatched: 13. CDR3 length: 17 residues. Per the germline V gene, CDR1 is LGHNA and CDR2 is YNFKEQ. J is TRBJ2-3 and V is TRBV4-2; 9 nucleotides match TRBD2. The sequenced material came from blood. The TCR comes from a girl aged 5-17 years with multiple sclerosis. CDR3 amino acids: CASRNGAGGGATDTQYF. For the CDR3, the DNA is TGTGCCAGCAGAAATGGCGCAGGCGGGGGGGCTACAGATACGCAGTATTTT.